This T cell receptor beta chain was sequenced for a study of T cell responses to AZD1222 COVID-19 vaccine. Study-level background: Analyses pooled second doses at about 4 or about 12 weeks. Whole-study findings and limits: Spike-specific TCR repertoires showed rising breadth and depth after two AZD1222 doses.

Trimming at V came to 5 bases and at J to 2 bases, leaving 5 bases not matched to a gene. The germline CDR1 and CDR2 sequences are MNHEY and SVGEGT. The CDR3 has 15 residues. The protocol was immunoSEQ multiplex PCR, while the TCRdb copy is restricted to in-frame clones and leaves out a portion. The table lists about 92,000 clones, roughly nine tenths of them singletons. Remarks on this clone: The antigen is not known.

The rearrangement joins TRBV6-2 or TRBV6-3 to TRBJ2-3; 9 bases line up with TRBD2. The sequencing used peripheral blood, collected on day 0 of AZD1222 vaccination. The origin of this receptor is an adult in good health. The CDR3 loop is CASSPRGGPTDTQYF. CDR3 in DNA: TGTGCCAGCAGTCCGCGGGGGGGCCCCACAGATACGCAGTATTTT.